A single sample gave rise to the 28 T cell receptor beta chains below, sequenced in a study of vaccination and CD4 T cells after COVID-19. No antigen has been identified for these receptors. The treatment here: approximately nine-day PBMC culture with coronavirus spike peptide pools or control peptides (ViraFEST assay). Sequencing of cultured CD4+ T cell DNA used the Oncomine TCR Beta short-read assay. TCRdb re-called the PCR reads with MiXCR, one entry per CDR3 protein. The table lists some 17,000 distinct CDR3 sequences, 45% to 50% of them singletons, with about 18% in the top ten. Specimen: CD4+ T cells from blood, cultured in vitro, collected before SARS-CoV-2 vaccination. These receptors all come from a human donor who received a COVID-19 vaccine.

The chain is built from TRBV7-9 and TRBJ2-7; 10 nucleotides line up with TRBD2. CDR3 length: 15 residues. J gave up 1 base and V 5 bases, and 5 bases lay outside the gene matches. Germline V gene sequence: CDR1 SEHNR, CDR2 FQNEAQ (reference sequence). The CDR3 region is CASSTSGGGSYEQYF. In nucleotides, the CDR3 is TGTGCCAGCAGCACCAGCGGGGGGGGGTCCTACGAGCAGTACTTC.

This clonotype was detected a few times. The chain recombines TRBV2 with TRBJ1-1; D is unclear. Germline V gene sequence: CDR1 SNHLY, CDR2 FYNNEI. This CDR3 is built from 12 residues. The germline V and J ends were trimmed by 3 bases and 6 bases, with 8 bases remaining between them. CDR3 DNA: TGTGCCAGCAGTGAGGGAGTCCCTGAAGCTTTCTTT. It specifies CASSEGVPEAFF.

Judged by abundance, this clonotype is large. The chain carries TRBV14 and TRBJ2-7; D not resolved. From germline, CDR1 is SGHDN and CDR2 FVKESK. The CDR3 is 13 residues long. Trimming shortened V by 2 bases and J by 7 bases, and 12 bases separated the two germline ends. Here the CDR3 DNA reads TGTGCCAGCAGCCAATCCACCACCGGAGAGCAGTACTTC. Translation: CASSQSTTGEQYF. The whole variable domain, filled in from reference TRBV14 and TRBJ2-7, reads EAGVTQFPSHSVIEKGQTVTLRCDPISGHDNLYWYRRVMGKEIKFLLHFVKESKQDESGMPNNRFLAERTGGTYSTLKVQPAELEDSGVYFCASSQSTTGEQYFGPGTRLTVT.

This rearrangement joins TRBV19 to TRBJ1-5, with 9 bases fitting TRBD1. V lost 3 bases and J lost 6; bases outside the gene matches: 3. The CDR3 spans 14 residues. Germline loops: CDR1 LNHDA, CDR2 SQIVND (reference sequence). The CDR3 sequence is CASSMGTGSQPQHF. In DNA, the CDR3 is TGTGCCAGTAGTATGGGGACAGGGAGTCAGCCCCAGCATTTT. Drawing the rest from reference TRBV19 and TRBJ1-5, the complete variable domain is DGGITQSPKYLFRKEGQNVTLSCEQNLNHDAMYWYRQDPGQGLRLIYYSQIVNDFQKGDIAEGYSVSREKKESFPLTVTSAQKNPTAFYLCASSMGTGSQPQHFGDGTRLSIL.

The chain combines TRBV12-3 or TRBV12-4 with TRBJ2-7; D gene unclear. CDR3 length equals 13 residues. The V gene lost 5 bases and the J gene lost 2 bases, with 10 bases spanning the gap. CDR3 DNA: TGTGCCAGCAGTATTCAAGTTACCTACGAGCAGTACTTC. As protein: CASSIQVTYEQYF.

The V and J genes are TRBV12-5 and TRBJ2-2; D remains ambiguous. The CDR3 spans 14 residues. Trimming stripped 6 bases from V and 3 bases from J, with 11 bases between. The germline V gene encodes CDR1 LGHNT and CDR2 FRNRAP. The CDR3 bases are TGTGCTAGTGGCGGCCTTCCGGACACCGGGGAGCTGTTTTTT. This gives the protein CASGGLPDTGELFF.

This clonotype was detected only a few times. J is TRBJ1-5 and V is TRBV6-1; tentative D call: TRBD1 (6 bases). CDR1 is MNHNS, CDR2 SASEGT, per germline. The CDR3 runs to 16 residues. V was pared by 5 bases and J by 0 bases, with 14 bases between. CDR3 residues: CASSPRTASSNQPQHF. The CDR3 DNA reads TGTGCCAGCAGTCCCCGGACAGCGTCTAGCAATCAGCCCCAGCATTTT.

The gene calls are TRBV20-1 and TRBJ1-1; TRBD1 matches 12 bases. The germline gives CDR1 DFQATT, CDR2 SNEGSKA (reference sequence). V shed 4 bases and J 5 bases; nucleotides not matched to a gene: 8. This CDR3 comprises 15 residues. CDR3: CSATPGTGGLTEAFF. The CDR3 region has the DNA TGCAGTGCTACTCCAGGGACAGGGGGCCTAACTGAAGCTTTCTTT.

V gene TRBV15 combines with J gene TRBJ2-1; 8 bases are shared with TRBD1. V lost 1 base and J lost 5; bases outside the gene matches: 7. This CDR3 is built from 16 residues. CDR1 LNHNV and CDR2 YYDKDF come from the germline V gene (reference sequence). The DNA for the CDR3 is TGTGCCACCAGCAGAGCCCGGGCCAGGGGGCACAATGAGCAGTTCTTC. Protein sequence: CATSRARARGHNEQFF. Supplemented by reference TRBV15 and TRBJ2-1, the full variable domain reads DAMVIQNPRYQVTQFGKPVTLSCSQTLNHNVMYWYQQKSSQAPKLLFHYYDKDFNNEADTPDNFQSRRPNTSFCFLDIRSPGLGDTAMYLCATSRARARGHNEQFFGPGTRLTVL.

A few counts support this clonotype. This chain links TRBV30 with TRBJ2-7, with D perhaps matching TRBD1 (6 bases). CDR3 length equals 14 residues. Per the germline V gene, CDR1 is GTSNPN and CDR2 is SVGIG (reference sequence). The V end lost 2 bases, the J end lost 0 bases, and 11 bases lay between the germline ends. The CDR3 DNA reads as TGTGCCTGGAGTTCAACAGGGAGCTCCTACGAGCAGTACTTC. Amino acid sequence: CAWSSTGSSYEQYF.

The chain has TRBV20-1 and TRBJ2-1; TRBD2 matches at 11 bases. The CDR3 has 15 amino acids. Per germline, CDR1 DFQATT and CDR2 SNEGSKA (reference sequence). J was trimmed by 1 base and V by 4 bases; bases with no gene match: 3. In DNA form, the CDR3 reads TGCAGTGCTACCCGACTAGCGGGGTCCTACAATGAGCAGTTCTTC. The encoded protein is CSATRLAGSYNEQFF.

This clonotype was counted once. V usage is TRBV20-1 and J usage is TRBJ2-5; D tentatively fits TRBD1 or TRBD2 (5 bases each). CDR1 is DFQATT, CDR2 SNEGSKA, per germline (reference sequence). CDR3 length equals 10 residues. Between the trimmed V and J ends, which lost 7 bases and 5 bases, there was a span of 8 bases. CDR3 region: CSVGEETQYF. As DNA, the CDR3 is TGCAGTGTGGGGGAGGAGACCCAGTACTTC.

This chain uses TRBV5-4 with TRBJ1-5; 7 bases map to TRBD1. The CDR3 length is 15 residues. Germline lookup yields CDR1 SGHNT and CDR2 YYREEE (reference sequence). The V and J ends lost 4 bases and 5 bases, in that order; junction bases with no gene match: 9. DNA of the CDR3: TGTGCCAGCAGCCAGGGGGGGTCCTCCGATCAGCCCCAGCATTTT. Encoded protein: CASSQGGSSDQPQHF.

The V gene is TRBV12-5, the J gene TRBJ2-5; no clear D gene. The germline V gene has CDR1 LGHNT and CDR2 FRNRAP. The CDR3 loop spans 15 amino acids. V lost 2 bases, J lost 5 bases, and 15 bases lay in between. CDR3 sequence (DNA): TGTGCTAGTGGTTTGATTGACGGCCTCGGCGAGACCCAGTACTTC. It yields the protein CASGLIDGLGETQYF.

This clonotype has just a few counts. This chain links TRBV6-5 with TRBJ2-5; D not resolved. Trimming removed 3 bases at V and 2 bases at J, with 10 bases between. The CDR3 runs to 14 residues. Germline CDR1 reads MNHEY; CDR2 reads SVGAGI. The CDR3 protein is CASSYGAGQETQYF. The CDR3 DNA follows: TGTGCCAGCAGTTATGGTGCAGGTCAAGAGACCCAGTACTTC.

This clonotype was seen a few times. A read error may account for a junction end that differs from germline. The rearrangement joins TRBV19 to TRBJ2-1; D gene unclear. The CDR3 consists of 14 residues. Germline V gene data show CDR1 as LNHDA and CDR2 as SQIVND (reference sequence). Written as DNA, the CDR3 is TGTGCCAGTAGTCCAGACAAGGGTTCCCGTTTAGGCCCCTTC. This encodes CASSPDKGSRLGPF.

The chain uses TRBV20-1 and TRBJ2-5; the D gene is possibly TRBD2 (7 bases). Germline V gene data show CDR1 as DFQATT and CDR2 as SNEGSKA (reference sequence). V shed 5 bases and J shed 5 bases, with 15 bases lying between them. The CDR3 has 13 amino acids. In DNA, the CDR3 is TGCAGTGCTGGGAGGGGGACACCGGAGACCCAGTACTTC. Its protein product is CSAGRGTPETQYF.

J is TRBJ1-4 and V is TRBV20-1, with 7 positions matching TRBD1. This CDR3 comprises 13 residues. Germline V CDR1 and CDR2: DFQATT, SNEGSKA (reference sequence). J was trimmed by 3 bases and V by 5 bases; bases with no gene match: 3. The CDR3: CSASGTANEKLFF. The CDR3 nucleotides are TGCAGTGCTTCCGGGACAGCTAATGAAAAACTGTTTTTT.

This chain joins TRBV6-1 and TRBJ2-5; D remains unclear. Trimming took off 6 bases at V and 5 bases at J, with 10 bases between the two ends. Germline V gene lookup returns CDR1 MNHNS and CDR2 SASEGT. The CDR3 covers 12 residues. In nucleotides, the CDR3 is TGTGCCAGCAGCGATACCTCGGAGACCCAGTACTTC. It codes for CASSDTSETQYF.

This clonotype has a handful of counts. This chain joins TRBV7-8 and TRBJ1-6; D perhaps matches TRBD1 (5 bases). V was shortened by 2 bases and J by 10 bases, with 15 bases between the two germline ends. The CDR3 has 15 residues. The germline V gene has CDR1 SGHVS and CDR2 FQNEAQ. CDR3 sequence reads: CASSLLAGLESPLHF. The CDR3, as DNA: TGTGCCAGCAGCTTACTTGCAGGGTTGGAATCACCCCTCCACTTT.

This chain links TRBV30 with TRBJ1-5; the match to TRBD1 covers 7 bases. After removal of 2 bases from V and 5 bases from J, the junction contained 3 bases not matched to a gene. Germline V gives CDR1 GTSNPN, CDR2 SVGIG (reference sequence). This CDR3 contains 13 residues. The CDR3, as DNA: TGTGCCTGGAGTTATCAGGGGGATCAGCCCCAGCATTTT. It encodes CAWSYQGDQPQHF.

This clonotype was counted between two and nine times. This rearrangement joins TRBV12-3 or TRBV12-4 to TRBJ2-2, with 13 bases aligning to TRBD2. The V and J ends lost 6 bases and 3 bases, in that order; junction bases with no gene match: 7. This CDR3 region has 17 residues. CDR3 sequence reads: CASRITSGGDDTGELFF. The CDR3 DNA follows: TGTGCCAGCAGAATCACTAGCGGGGGGGACGACACCGGGGAGCTGTTTTTT.

Comments on this clonotype: An end of the junction differs from the germline gene, which may be a read error. This sequence joins TRBV5-3 and TRBJ2-3, with D maybe TRBD1 (5 bases). TRBV5-3 is an open reading frame whose function is uncertain. The CDR3 is 15 amino acids. The chain's CDR3 is CASSLGHDQADTQYF. The CDR3 bases are TGTGCCAGCAGCTTGGGGCACGACCAGGCAGATACGCAGTATTTT.

The CDR3 bases are TGTGCCAGCAGTTCGATTCGACTCTTTGGGGGAAACACCGGGGAGCTGTTTTTT. Protein: CASSSIRLFGGNTGELFF. The V gene is TRBV12-3 or TRBV12-4, the J gene TRBJ2-2, with D perhaps TRBD1 or TRBD2 (5 bases each). Trimming stripped 4 bases from V and 2 bases from J, with 20 bases between. This CDR3 comprises 18 residues.

This clonotype was seen more than once but under ten times. The rearrangement uses TRBV20-1 and TRBJ2-3, with D perhaps matching TRBD1 (5 bases). Per germline, CDR1 DFQATT and CDR2 SNEGSKA (reference sequence). The CDR3 is 14 residues long. Trimming stripped 6 bases from V and 1 base from J, with 14 bases between. The CDR3 DNA follows: TGCAGTGCGGAGAATGGGGCTGGCACAGATACGCAGTATTTT. As protein: CSAENGAGTDTQYF.

The chain is built from TRBV5-1 and TRBJ1-1; D is unclear. The CDR3 length is 11 residues. Looked up from germline, CDR1 is SGHRS and CDR2 is YFSETQ. V lost 6 bases, J lost 3 bases, and 6 bases lay in between. The CDR3 region is CASKVDTEAFF. CDR3 coding DNA: TGCGCCAGCAAGGTGGACACTGAAGCTTTCTTT.

This chain uses TRBV19 with TRBJ1-6, with TRBD1 as a possible D gene (5 bases). The germline V gene has CDR1 LNHDA and CDR2 SQIVND (reference sequence). The V gene lost 8 bases and the J gene lost 9 bases, with 17 bases spanning the gap. The CDR3 runs to 14 residues. The CDR3 sequence is CASADTGRGSPLHF. Here the CDR3 DNA reads TGTGCCAGTGCTGACACAGGAAGGGGTTCACCCCTCCACTTT.

The chain couples TRBV6-1 to TRBJ2-2; 7 positions match TRBD2. The length of the CDR3 is 13 residues. Germline V gene sequence: CDR1 MNHNS, CDR2 SASEGT. V was pared by 7 bases and J by 3 bases, with 2 bases of the junction left unmatched. The CDR3 protein is CASTTSDTGELFF. As DNA, the CDR3 is TGTGCCAGCACAACTAGCGACACCGGGGAGCTGTTTTTT.